The next 16 T cell receptor beta chains were all read from a single sample in a study of blood T cell repertoires in COVID-19. Libraries were prepared by immunoSEQ multiplex PCR; TCRdb keeps only in-frame clonotypes and omits some of them. The sample consists of over 200,000 clones, approximately 82% of them appearing once. Sequencing input: peripheral blood. These receptors were obtained from an elderly man with acute or convalescent COVID-19.

This clone was detected once. This sequence joins TRBV15 and TRBJ2-5; D possibly corresponds to TRBD2 (7 bases). Trimming removed 4 bases from V and 1 base from J, with 16 bases in between. The CDR3 has 16 amino acids. The germline V gene has CDR1 LNHNV and CDR2 YYDKDF (reference sequence). The CDR3 sequence: CATSKGGQGSQETQYF. The CDR3 DNA sequence: TGTGCCACCAGCAAGGGGGGGCAGGGGAGCCAAGAGACCCAGTACTTC.

The chain is built from TRBV5-5 and TRBJ1-2, with D perhaps TRBD1 (5 bases). The V and J ends lost 0 bases and 2 bases respectively, with 8 bases between them. Germline V gene lookup returns CDR1 SGHKS and CDR2 YYEKEE (reference sequence). The CDR3 covers 14 residues. CDR3 nucleotides: TGTGCCAGCAGCTTGGGGACACACAACTATGGCTACACCTTC. Translated: CASSLGTHNYGYTF.

CDR3 sequence: CASSPFSEATEAFF. In nucleotides, the CDR3 is TGTGCCAGCTCACCATTTTCAGAGGCCACTGAAGCTTTCTTT. V is TRBV18 and J is TRBJ1-1; no reliable D call. The CDR3 extends over 14 amino acids. Trimming left V 2 bases short and J 4 bases short, with 11 bases between. Germline V CDR1 and CDR2: KGHSH, LQKENI.

J is TRBJ2-2 and V is TRBV10-3, with D possibly being TRBD1 (8 bases). This CDR3 has 16 amino acids. Germline loops: CDR1 ENHRY, CDR2 SYGVKD. The V gene lost 8 bases and the J gene lost 3 bases, with 19 bases spanning the gap. The CDR3: CAIAITGGVDTGELFF. The CDR3 DNA reads as TGTGCCATCGCGATTACAGGGGGGGTGGACACCGGGGAGCTGTTTTTT.

The chain combines TRBV12-3 or TRBV12-4 with TRBJ2-5; D is unresolved. The V end lost 1 base, the J end lost 7 bases, and 10 bases lay between the germline ends. This CDR3 comprises 13 residues. CDR3 residues: CASSLGSAGTQYF. The DNA for the CDR3 is TGTGCCAGCAGTTTAGGGTCGGCAGGGACCCAGTACTTC.

The V and J genes are TRBV4-2 and TRBJ2-6; perhaps TRBD2 as D (6 bases). Germline lookup yields CDR1 LGHNA and CDR2 YNFKEQ. CDR3 size: 16 residues. The V end was cut by 0 bases, the J end by 2 bases, with 8 bases between. The CDR3 sequence is CASSQDPGAGANVLTF. The DNA of the CDR3 is TGTGCCAGCAGCCAAGACCCGGGGGCTGGGGCCAACGTCCTGACTTTC.

The genes are TRBV30 and TRBJ2-7; possibly TRBD2 for D (7 bases). The germline CDR1 and CDR2 sequences are GTSNPN and SVGIG (reference sequence). Trimming removed 5 bases from V and 2 bases from J, with 16 bases in between. This CDR3 has 14 residues. The CDR3 region is CAWGWGGGPYEQYF. The CDR3 DNA is TGTGCCTGGGGGTGGGGAGGGGGTCCCTACGAGCAGTACTTC.

The chain combines TRBV5-5 with TRBJ2-5, with 12 bases matching TRBD2. V was pared by 4 bases and J by 4 bases, with 5 bases of the junction left unmatched. CDR1 SGHKS and CDR2 YYEKEE come from the germline V gene (reference sequence). This CDR3 has 15 residues. DNA of the CDR3: TGTGCCAGCAGCACCCTAGCGGGGGGGCCAGAGACCCAGTACTTC. It encodes CASSTLAGGPETQYF.

The chain links TRBV7-2 to TRBJ1-5, with no clear D. The CDR3 extends over 14 amino acids. V was clipped by 3 bases and J by 2 bases, with 8 bases between them. Germline V lookup: CDR1 SGHTA, CDR2 FQGNSA. CDR3 bases: TGTGCCAGCAGCTTCTCGGGTGGCAATCAGCCCCAGCATTTT. Protein sequence: CASSFSGGNQPQHF.

The sample holds one count of this clone. This chain joins TRBV28 and TRBJ2-7; 13 nucleotides align to TRBD2. The germline CDR1 and CDR2 sequences are MDHEN and SYDVKM. V trimming: 6 bases; J trimming: 3 bases; junction bases outside the gene matches: 5. CDR3 size: 15 residues. CDR3 nucleotide sequence: TGTGCCAGCAGCCAACTAGCGGGGGGGTTCTACGAGCAGTACTTC. Protein sequence: CASSQLAGGFYEQYF.

The CDR3 region is CASSYATGISSYEQYF. As DNA, the CDR3 is TGTGCCAGCAGTTACGCGACAGGGATAAGCTCCTACGAGCAGTACTTC. The chain combines TRBV6-5 with TRBJ2-7; 7 bases fit TRBD1. The CDR3 is made up of 16 amino acids. Germline V gene sequence: CDR1 MNHEY, CDR2 SVGAGI. The V gene end was trimmed by 2 bases and the J gene end by 0 bases; junction bases not matched to a gene: 7.

This chain links TRBV27 with TRBJ1-2; D perhaps matches TRBD1 (6 bases). This CDR3 has 15 amino acids. The ends were cut back, 7 bases at V and 1 base at J, with 16 bases in the middle. The germline V gene encodes CDR1 MNHEY and CDR2 SMNVEV (reference sequence). The CDR3 here is CASTPGQGFNYGYTF. The CDR3 DNA sequence: TGTGCCAGCACGCCGGGACAAGGATTTAACTATGGCTACACCTTC.

This clone was detected once. One end of the junction does not line up with germline, which may come from a read error. J is TRBJ2-7 and V is TRBV11-2; 9 nucleotides match TRBD2. The CDR3 loop spans 14 amino acids. Germline assignment: CDR1 SGHAT and CDR2 FQNNGV. CDR3 nucleotide sequence: TGTGCCAGCAGCTTAGATCCTCTAGCGGGGACCTCCAACTTC. This translates into CASSLDPLAGTSNF.

CDR3 in amino acids: CASLKSSPRDTQYF. CDR3 coding DNA: TGTGCCAGCCTTAAGTCGTCCCCCCGGGATACGCAGTATTTT. This chain links TRBV2 with TRBJ2-3; no clear D gene. The CDR3 is 14 amino acids. The germline V gene encodes CDR1 SNHLY and CDR2 FYNNEI. The V gene lost 8 bases and the J gene lost 6 bases, with 18 bases spanning the gap.

This clone has just one count. The chain recombines TRBV5-1 with TRBJ2-5; 8 bases fit TRBD1. V gave up 3 bases and J gave up 3 bases; unmatched junction bases: 7. Germline CDR1 is SGHRS and CDR2 is YFSETQ. The CDR3 has 15 residues. CDR3 sequence: CASSWDTDREETQYF. DNA for the CDR3: TGCGCCAGCAGCTGGGATACGGACAGGGAAGAGACCCAGTACTTC.

The chain has TRBV11-2 and TRBJ2-5, with D perhaps matching TRBD1 (6 bases). Germline assignment: CDR1 SGHAT and CDR2 FQNNGV. This CDR3 spans 15 amino acids. V lost 4 bases and J 2 bases, leaving 14 bases between the germline ends. CDR3 sequence reads: CASSSNRAPQETQYF. In DNA form, the CDR3 reads TGTGCCAGCAGCTCTAACAGGGCACCTCAAGAGACCCAGTACTTC.